This TCR beta chain was found in a study of vaccination effects on CD4 cells after COVID-19. Viral peptide pools were used in the ViraFEST assay to expand antigen-specific CD4+ T cells, and sequencing came afterward. Following 10 days of culture, CD4+ T cells were isolated. Each participant was given two doses of one vaccine (BNT162b2 or mRNA-1273). V dropped 1 base and J dropped 5 bases, with 11 bases sitting between them. The germline gives CDR1 LNHNV, CDR2 YYDKDF (reference sequence). This CDR3 is 14 amino acids long. The method was immunoSEQ multiplex PCR; TCRdb's version includes in-frame clones alone and lacks a portion of them. The data show roughly 23,000 clones, about three quarters seen once. As concerns this clone: Its antigen is currently unknown.

Study-level findings and limits: Healthy vaccinees' vaccine-induced clones included only 1 of 255 that recognized common cold coronaviruses. Marked contraction was observed in infection-induced and vaccine-induced clones late after vaccination.

Specimen: CD4+ T cells from PBMCs cultured with HCoV-NL63 spike peptides, collected after COVID-19 vaccination. The sequence was obtained from a human donor who received a COVID-19 vaccine. J is TRBJ1-2 and V is TRBV15; D gene uncertain. The CDR3 is CATSRAGGSYGYTF. The CDR3 DNA reads as TGTGCCACCAGCAGAGCAGGAGGCTCGTATGGCTACACCTTC.